This TCR beta chain was found in a study of response to subunit inactivated influenza vaccine. Study-level results: Only a handful of new T cells, the authors suggested, are recruited with each seasonal influenza vaccination.

CDR3 length: 16 residues. V lost 3 bases and J lost 3, with 13 bases in between. Per germline, CDR1 KGHDR and CDR2 SFDVKD. As for this clonotype: What it recognizes is unknown.

TCRdb passed the RT-PCR reads through MiXCR, listing each CDR3 protein once. Of approximately 500,000 distinct CDR3 sequences in the sample, under 30% were seen once. The same sample was also used in a study of T cells expressing NK-cell markers. That work contributes: UMI-tagged 5'RACE template switching yielded the TCR beta cDNA. The eight sequenced donors comprised seven who were HCMV-seropositive and one who was seronegative. In six donors, dominant NKG2C+ clonotypes were roughly 1.0-8% of CD8+ T cells. These same clonotypes (in several donors) also led the CD3+CD56-NKG2C+ fraction.

This clonotype was sampled from a man between 50 and 59 years old who received an inactivated influenza vaccine. The rearrangement links TRBV24-1 to TRBJ2-2; D might be TRBD2 (5 bases). This specimen consisted of CD4+ T cells sorted from PBMCs, obtained 11 to 12 days after vaccination. The CDR3, as DNA: TGTGCCACCAGTGATGGAGGAACTAGGTACACCGGGGAGCTGTTTTTT. Translation: CATSDGGTRYTGELFF.